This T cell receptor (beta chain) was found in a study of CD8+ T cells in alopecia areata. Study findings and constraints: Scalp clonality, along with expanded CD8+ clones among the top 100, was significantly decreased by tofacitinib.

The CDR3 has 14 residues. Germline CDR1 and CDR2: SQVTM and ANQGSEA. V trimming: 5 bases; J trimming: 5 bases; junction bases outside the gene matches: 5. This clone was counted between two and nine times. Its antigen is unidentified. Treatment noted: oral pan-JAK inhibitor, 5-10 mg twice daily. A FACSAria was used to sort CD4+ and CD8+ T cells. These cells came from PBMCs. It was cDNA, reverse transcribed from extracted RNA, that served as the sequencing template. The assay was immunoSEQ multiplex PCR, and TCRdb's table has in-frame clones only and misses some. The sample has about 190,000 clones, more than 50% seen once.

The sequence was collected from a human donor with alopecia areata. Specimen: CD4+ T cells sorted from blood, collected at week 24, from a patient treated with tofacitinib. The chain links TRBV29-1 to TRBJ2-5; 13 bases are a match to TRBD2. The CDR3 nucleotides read TGCAGCGTTTGGACTAGCGGGGGACGGGAGACCCAGTACTTC. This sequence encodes CSVWTSGGRETQYF.